The clone carrying this T cell receptor (beta chain) has just a few counts. This sample is drawn from a study of blood T cell repertoires in COVID-19. At the level of the study: Acute and convalescent COVID-19 specimens originated in the United States, Italy and Spain.

Here immunoSEQ multiplex PCR was the method, and the copy in TCRdb shows in-frame clones only, minus some. The top ten clones hold 9.5% to 15% of a sample with approximately 130,000 clones, 84% of them seen once. CDR1 is SGHNT and CDR2 is YYREEE in the germline V gene (reference sequence). The CDR3 length is 16 residues. J gave up 0 bases and V 0 bases, and 3 bases lay outside the gene matches. The receptor's source is a human donor in a cohort sampled during active COVID-19. Specimen: peripheral blood. The chain recombines TRBV5-4 with TRBJ2-3; 8 bases line up with TRBD2. The DNA of the CDR3 is TGTGCCAGCAGCTTGGAGGGCGGGGGGAGCACAGATACGCAGTATTTT. Amino acids: CASSLEGGGSTDTQYF. The whole variable domain, filled in from reference TRBV5-4 and TRBJ2-3, reads ETGVTQSPTHLIKTRGQQVTLRCSSQSGHNTVSWYQQALGQGPQFIFQYYREEENGRGNFPPRFSGLQFPNYSSELNVNALELDDSALYLCASSLEGGGSTDTQYFGPGTRLTVL.